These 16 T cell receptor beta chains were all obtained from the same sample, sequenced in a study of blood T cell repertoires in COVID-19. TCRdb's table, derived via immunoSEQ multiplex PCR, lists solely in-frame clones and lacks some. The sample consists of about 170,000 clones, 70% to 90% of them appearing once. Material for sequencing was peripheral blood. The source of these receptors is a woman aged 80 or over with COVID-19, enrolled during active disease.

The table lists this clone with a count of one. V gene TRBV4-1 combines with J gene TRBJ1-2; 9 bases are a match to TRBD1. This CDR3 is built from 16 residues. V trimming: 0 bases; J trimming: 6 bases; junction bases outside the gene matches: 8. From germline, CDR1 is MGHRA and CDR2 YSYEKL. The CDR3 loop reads CASSQEGLGTGNGYTF. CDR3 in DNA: TGCGCCAGCAGCCAAGAAGGGTTGGGGACAGGGAATGGCTACACCTTC.

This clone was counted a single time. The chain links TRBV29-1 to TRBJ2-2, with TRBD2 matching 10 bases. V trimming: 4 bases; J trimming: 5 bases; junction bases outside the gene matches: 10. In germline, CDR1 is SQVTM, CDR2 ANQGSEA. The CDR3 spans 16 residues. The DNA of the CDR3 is TGCAGCGTTGCGCTAGCGGGAGCACGGGGAACCGGGGAGCTGTTTTTT. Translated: CSVALAGARGTGELFF.

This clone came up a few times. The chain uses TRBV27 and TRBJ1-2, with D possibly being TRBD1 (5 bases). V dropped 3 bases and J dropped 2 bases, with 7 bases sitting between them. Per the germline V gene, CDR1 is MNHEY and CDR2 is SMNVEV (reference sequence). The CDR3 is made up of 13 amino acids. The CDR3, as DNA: TGTGCCAGCAGTTTGGCAGGGAACTATGGCTACACCTTC. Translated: CASSLAGNYGYTF.

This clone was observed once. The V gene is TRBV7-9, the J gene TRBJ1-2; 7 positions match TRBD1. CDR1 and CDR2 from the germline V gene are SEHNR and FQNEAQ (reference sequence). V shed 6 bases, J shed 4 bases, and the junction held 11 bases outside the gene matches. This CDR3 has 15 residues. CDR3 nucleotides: TGTGCCAGCAGACAGACGACAGGGATCGGCTATGGCTACACCTTC. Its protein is CASRQTTGIGYGYTF.

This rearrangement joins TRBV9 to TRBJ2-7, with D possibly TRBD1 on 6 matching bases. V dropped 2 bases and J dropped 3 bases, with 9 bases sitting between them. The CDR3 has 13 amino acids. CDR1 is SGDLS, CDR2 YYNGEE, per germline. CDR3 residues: CASSVGQFYEQYF. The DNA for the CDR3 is TGTGCCAGCAGCGTCGGACAGTTCTACGAGCAGTACTTC.

CDR3 in amino acids: CATRGQGWTEAFF. Here the CDR3 DNA reads TGTGCCACCAGGGGACAGGGCTGGACTGAAGCTTTCTTT. The chain is built from TRBV24-1 and TRBJ1-1; 9 bases are shared with TRBD1. The CDR3 contains 13 residues. In germline, CDR1 is KGHDR, CDR2 SFDVKD. Germline trimming cut 7 bases from V and 5 bases from J; bases unmatched to any gene: 4.

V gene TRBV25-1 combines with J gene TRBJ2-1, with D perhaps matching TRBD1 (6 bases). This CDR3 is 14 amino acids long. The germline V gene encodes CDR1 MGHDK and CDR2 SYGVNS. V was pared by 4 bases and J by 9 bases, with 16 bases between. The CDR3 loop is CASSARQGIGEQFF. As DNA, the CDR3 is TGTGCCAGCAGTGCCCGTCAGGGGATCGGTGAGCAGTTCTTC.

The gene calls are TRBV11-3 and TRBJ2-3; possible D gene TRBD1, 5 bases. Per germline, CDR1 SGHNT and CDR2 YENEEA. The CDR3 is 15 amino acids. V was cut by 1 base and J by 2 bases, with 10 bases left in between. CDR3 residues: CASSLGQGPTDTQYF. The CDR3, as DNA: TGTGCCAGCAGCTTAGGCCAGGGTCCCACAGATACGCAGTATTTT.

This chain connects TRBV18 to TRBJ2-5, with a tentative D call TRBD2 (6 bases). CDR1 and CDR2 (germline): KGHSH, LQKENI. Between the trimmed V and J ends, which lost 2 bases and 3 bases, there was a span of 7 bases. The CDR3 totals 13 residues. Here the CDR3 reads CASSPLAEETQYF. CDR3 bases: TGTGCCAGCTCACCATTAGCGGAAGAGACCCAGTACTTC.

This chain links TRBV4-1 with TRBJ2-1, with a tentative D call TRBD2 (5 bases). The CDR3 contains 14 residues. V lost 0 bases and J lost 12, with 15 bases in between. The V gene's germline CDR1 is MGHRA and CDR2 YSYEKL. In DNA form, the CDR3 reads TGCGCCAGCAGCCAAGATTTGCGGGCGAGTGGGCAGTTCTTC. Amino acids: CASSQDLRASGQFF.

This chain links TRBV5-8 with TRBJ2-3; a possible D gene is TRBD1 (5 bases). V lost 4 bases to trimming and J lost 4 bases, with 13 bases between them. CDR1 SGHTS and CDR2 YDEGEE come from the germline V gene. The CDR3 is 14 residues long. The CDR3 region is CASSRRVGADTQYF. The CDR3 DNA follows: TGTGCCAGCAGCCGCAGGGTTGGCGCAGATACGCAGTATTTT.

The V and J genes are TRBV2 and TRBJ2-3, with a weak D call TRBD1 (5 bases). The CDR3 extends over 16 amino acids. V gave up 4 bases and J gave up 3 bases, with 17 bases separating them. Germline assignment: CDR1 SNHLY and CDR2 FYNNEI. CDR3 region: CASSVAGPWLTDTQYF. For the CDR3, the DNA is TGTGCCAGCAGTGTGGCAGGGCCATGGCTGACAGATACGCAGTATTTT.

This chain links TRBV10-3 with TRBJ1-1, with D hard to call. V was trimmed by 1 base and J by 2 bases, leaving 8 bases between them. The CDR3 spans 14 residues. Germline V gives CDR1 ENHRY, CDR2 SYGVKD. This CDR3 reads CAISEYVVNTEAFF. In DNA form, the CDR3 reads TGTGCCATCAGTGAGTATGTAGTTAACACTGAAGCTTTCTTT.

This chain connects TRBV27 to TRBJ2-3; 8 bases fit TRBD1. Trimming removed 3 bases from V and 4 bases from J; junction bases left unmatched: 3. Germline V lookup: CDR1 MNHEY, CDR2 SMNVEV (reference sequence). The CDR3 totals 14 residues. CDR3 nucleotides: TGTGCCAGCAGTTTCAGGGGGCGCCCAGATACGCAGTATTTT. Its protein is CASSFRGRPDTQYF.

Here the CDR3 reads CASSVAPGGLSYEQYF. CDR3 nucleotide sequence: TGTGCCAGCAGCGTAGCCCCAGGGGGGTTGTCCTACGAGCAGTACTTC. The chain couples TRBV9 to TRBJ2-7, with a possible D match to TRBD1 (7 bases). V shed 0 bases and J shed 1 base, with 14 bases lying between them. The CDR3 length is 16 residues. Germline V gene data show CDR1 as SGDLS and CDR2 as YYNGEE.

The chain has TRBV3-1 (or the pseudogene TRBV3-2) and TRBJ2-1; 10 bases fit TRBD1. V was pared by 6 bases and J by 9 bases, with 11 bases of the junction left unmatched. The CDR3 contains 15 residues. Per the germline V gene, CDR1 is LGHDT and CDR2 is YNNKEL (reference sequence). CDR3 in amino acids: CASSPPGQGSSEQFF. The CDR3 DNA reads TGTGCCAGCAGTCCACCGGGACAGGGGTCTAGTGAGCAGTTCTTC.